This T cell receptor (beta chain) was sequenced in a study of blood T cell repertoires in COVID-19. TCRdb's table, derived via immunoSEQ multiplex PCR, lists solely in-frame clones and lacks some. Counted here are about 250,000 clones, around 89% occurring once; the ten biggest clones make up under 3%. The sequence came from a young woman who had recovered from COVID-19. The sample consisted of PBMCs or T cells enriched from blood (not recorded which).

CDR3 DNA: TGTGCCAGCTCACCACTCCCGCCGGGTGGCGTCCCTGAAGCTTTCTTT. Translated, it gives CASSPLPPGGVPEAFF. The chain couples TRBV18 to TRBJ1-1, with unresolved D. CDR1 is KGHSH and CDR2 is LQKENI in the germline V gene. Trimming left V 1 base short and J 6 bases short, with 18 bases between. The CDR3 loop spans 16 amino acids.